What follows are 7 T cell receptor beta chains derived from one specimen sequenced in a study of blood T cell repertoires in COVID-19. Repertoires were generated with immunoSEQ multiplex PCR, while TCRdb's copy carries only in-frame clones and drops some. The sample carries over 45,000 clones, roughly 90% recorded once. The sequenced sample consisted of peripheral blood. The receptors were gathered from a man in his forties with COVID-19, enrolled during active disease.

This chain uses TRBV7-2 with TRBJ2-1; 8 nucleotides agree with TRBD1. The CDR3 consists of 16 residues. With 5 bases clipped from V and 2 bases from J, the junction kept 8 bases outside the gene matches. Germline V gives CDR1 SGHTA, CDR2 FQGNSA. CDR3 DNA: TGTGCCAGCAGCCAAACTCACAGGGGGACCTACAATGAGCAGTTCTTC. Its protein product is CASSQTHRGTYNEQFF.

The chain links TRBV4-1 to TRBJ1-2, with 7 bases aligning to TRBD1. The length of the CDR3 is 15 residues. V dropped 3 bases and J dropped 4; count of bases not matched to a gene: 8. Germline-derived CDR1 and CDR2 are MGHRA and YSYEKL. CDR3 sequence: CASSHELGTVYGYTF. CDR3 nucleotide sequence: TGCGCCAGCAGCCACGAACTTGGGACAGTCTATGGCTACACCTTC.

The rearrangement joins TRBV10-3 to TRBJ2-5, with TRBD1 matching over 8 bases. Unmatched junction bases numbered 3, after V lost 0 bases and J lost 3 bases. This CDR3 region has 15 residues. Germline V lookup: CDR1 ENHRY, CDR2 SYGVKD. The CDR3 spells CAISESGQAKETQYF. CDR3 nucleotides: TGTGCCATCAGTGAGTCGGGACAGGCCAAAGAGACCCAGTACTTC.

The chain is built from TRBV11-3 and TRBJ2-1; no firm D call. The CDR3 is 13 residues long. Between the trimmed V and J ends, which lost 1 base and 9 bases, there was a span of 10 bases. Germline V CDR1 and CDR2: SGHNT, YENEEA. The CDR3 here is CASSLGSYGEQFF. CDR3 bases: TGTGCCAGCAGCTTAGGATCATACGGTGAGCAGTTCTTC.

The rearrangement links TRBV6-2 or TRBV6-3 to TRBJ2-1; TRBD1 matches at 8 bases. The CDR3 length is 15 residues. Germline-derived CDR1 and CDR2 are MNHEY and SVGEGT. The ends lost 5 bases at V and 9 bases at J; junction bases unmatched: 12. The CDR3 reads CASSGGQGLQGEQFF. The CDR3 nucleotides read TGTGCCAGCAGTGGCGGACAGGGTCTACAGGGTGAGCAGTTCTTC.

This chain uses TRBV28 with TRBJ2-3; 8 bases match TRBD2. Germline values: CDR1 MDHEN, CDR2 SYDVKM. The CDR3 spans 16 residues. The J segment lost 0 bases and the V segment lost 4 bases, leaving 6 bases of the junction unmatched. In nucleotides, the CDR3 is TGTGCCAGCAGTTCGATAGCGGGGCTTAGCACAGATACGCAGTATTTT. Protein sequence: CASSSIAGLSTDTQYF.

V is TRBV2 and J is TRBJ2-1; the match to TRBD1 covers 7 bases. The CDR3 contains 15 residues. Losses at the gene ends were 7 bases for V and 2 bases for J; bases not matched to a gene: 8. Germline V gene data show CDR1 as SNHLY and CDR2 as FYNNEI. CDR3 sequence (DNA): TGTGCCAGCACATCAGGACAGGAAGCCTACAATGAGCAGTTCTTC. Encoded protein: CASTSGQEAYNEQFF.